This TCR beta chain was captured by sequencing in a study of blood T cells in healthy people across ages. Together with a sample-barcoded 5' primer, a J-beta primer mix was included in a second PCR lasting about 7 to 12 cycles. MiXCR was run by TCRdb on the 5' RACE reads, yielding one entry per CDR3 protein. The sample has around 800,000 distinct CDR3 sequences, about 26% seen once; the top ten hold less than 3.5%. The CDR3 has 13 amino acids. Trimming stripped 2 bases from V and 4 bases from J, with 9 bases between. Germline V CDR1 and CDR2: SGHKS, YYEKEE (reference sequence). These records were also assigned to another study, of T cells of mothers and their children.

Sequencing input: blood. The receptor's source is a boy between 10 and 17 years old in good health. This rearrangement joins TRBV5-5 to TRBJ2-5; D not resolved. CDR3 in DNA: TGTGCCAGCAGCTTATATCCGGCAGAGACCCAGTACTTC. Residues: CASSLYPAETQYF.